This TCR beta chain originates from a study of cytomegalovirus exposure and HLA in healthy donors (TCRdb year 2017). About the study as a whole: A later analysis indicated that the 110 or so validation repertoires were generated on the platform also employed for the approximately 670 repertoires of the first cohort. The aim of the study was to test whether cataloging public T cell receptors could identify signatures of past pathogen exposure. A separate validation cohort of more than 100 different subjects was used in addition to the approximately 700-subject first cohort. High-throughput TCR immunosequencing, statistical association of individual TCRs with disease status, and machine learning were combined to predict cytomegalovirus infection status. Here is what the overall study found, with its caveats: Most TCR sequences were observed very rarely across donors, whereas some public TCRs were present in many individuals. Three of the identified cytomegalovirus-associated TCR beta chains were confirmed in vitro to be specific for cytomegalovirus antigens. The authors suggested that the approach could potentially be generalized to other disease states and immunological phenotypes. The study gave a list of under 200 TCR beta chains associated with cytomegalovirus. A later analysis found that TCRs clustered in the first cohort also tended to co-occur in the approximately 120 validation repertoires, with 90% to 95% of cluster scores above 0. The classifier was reported to diagnose cytomegalovirus status with high specificity and sensitivity in both the original cohort and the validation cohort. A later analysis lacked HLA typing for the validation cohort, so it scored co-occurrence in that cohort across all 120 repertoires.

The donors were included in the validation cohort of roughly 130 subjects, a group kept apart from the approximately 670-subject first cohort. About this clone itself: What this receptor recognizes is not known. No much larger clone is present one base from it, and per-base qualities are unavailable.

Receptor libraries were prepared by the immunoSEQ multiplex PCR assay. The published analysis was carried out like this. A statistical classification framework was built to diagnose cytomegalovirus status from the catalog of TCR beta chain sequences. TCRdb obtained this table from immuneACCESS and retained in-frame rearrangements with V and J assigned. These tables miss some clones; where compared with another copy, unresolved V genes account for less than half of the shortfall, and the remainder is unexplained. The V and J calls and the clone size are those of that table, but D and trimming were determined from the DNA. The sample has 150,000 to 200,000 clones on record, 85% to 90% of them singletons. The ten largest clones represent roughly 1.5% of the sample. The sequence derives from a woman aged 25 to 45 in good health and CMV-seronegative. Sequencing was performed on PBMCs.

Read as DNA, the sequence is TGTGCCAGCAGGCCCTCAGGCGCCTATGGCTACACCTTC. Its protein product is CASRPSGAYGYTF. The rearranged chain carries TRBV2 and TRBJ1-2; the D segment cannot be called with confidence. The CDR3, from cysteine to phenylalanine, totals 13 residues. CDR3 DNA is the only sequence kept; it has 39 bases, read in frame from the first base. From the germline V gene, CDR1 is SNHLY and CDR2 is FYNNEI. V is pared back by 6 bases and J by 4 bases, with 12 bases lying between the germline termini. With the portions outside the CDR3 filled from the reference TRBV2 and TRBJ1-2 genes, the complete variable region becomes EPEVTQTPSHQVTQMGQEVILRCVPISNHLYFYWYRQILGQKVEFLVSFYNNEISEKSEIFDDQFSVERPDGSNFTLKIRSTKLEDSAMYFCASRPSGAYGYTFGSGTRLTVV.